The T cell receptor (beta chain) described here comes from a study of T cell changes during pregnancy in multiple sclerosis. Only in-frame clones appear in the TCRdb table, and some are missing; sequencing was by immunoSEQ multiplex PCR. This table has under 95,000 clones, about 94% appearing once. The germline gives CDR1 SGHDT, CDR2 YYEEEE. V lost 2 bases and J lost 6, with 15 bases in between. This CDR3 has 15 residues. The TCR sequence derives from a female donor in good health, enrolled as a control in a pregnancy study. The sequencing here drew on peripheral blood, taken in the second trimester of pregnancy. The J gene is TRBJ2-1, the V gene TRBV5-6; D may be TRBD2 (5 bases). The CDR3 spells CASSFLTAGGNEQFF. The CDR3 DNA reads TGTGCCAGCAGCTTCCTGACCGCCGGAGGCAATGAGCAGTTCTTC.